Shown below are 14 T cell receptor beta chains from a single sample sequenced in a study of T cells in Graves' hyperthyroidism and ophthalmopathy. RNA transcripts served as the template for amplifying TCR beta CDR3 regions. The TCR CDR3 was amplified in a first-round RT-PCR using the HTBI primer set. TCRdb re-derived calls from the multiplex PCR reads in MiXCR, one entry per CDR3 protein. The repertoire holds approximately 510,000 distinct CDR3 sequences, with over 35% as singletons. Sample: peripheral blood or thyroid tissue (not recorded which). These receptors came from an adult woman with Graves' disease, either hyperthyroidism or ophthalmopathy (not recorded which).

This clonotype has more than one count but fewer than ten. This may come from a read error, since a much larger clone is one base off. The chain links TRBV5-6 to TRBJ1-1, with 7 bases aligning to TRBD1. V lost 2 bases to trimming and J lost 1 base; unmatched junction nucleotides: 2. CDR3 length: 14 residues. Per germline, CDR1 SGHDT and CDR2 YYEEEE. CDR3 nucleotides: TGTGCCAGCAGCTTTTACAGGGGGAACACTGAAGCTTTCTTT. This encodes CASSFYRGNTEAFF.

Many counts were recorded for this clonotype. J is TRBJ1-1 and V is TRBV7-3; the D gene is possibly TRBD1 (5 bases). V was pared by 2 bases and J by 1 base, with 11 bases between. The germline V gene has CDR1 SGHTA and CDR2 FQGTGA. The CDR3 is 15 amino acids. In DNA, the CDR3 is TGTGCCAGCAGCTTATATCAGGGCACGAACACTGAAGCTTTCTTT. Amino acid sequence: CASSLYQGTNTEAFF.

This clonotype was observed at least ten times. The rearrangement joins TRBV20-1 to TRBJ2-2, with D uncertain. Germline assignment: CDR1 DFQATT and CDR2 SNEGSKA (reference sequence). The CDR3 loop spans 15 amino acids. V lost 3 bases and J 3 bases, leaving 14 bases between the germline ends. The CDR3 DNA is TGCAGTGCTAGGGGCCTTGCGGACCACACCGGGGAGCTGTTTTTT. Protein product: CSARGLADHTGELFF.

Concerning this clonotype itself: A much larger clone differs by one base, so this may be a read error. V and J are TRBV20-1 and TRBJ2-2, with a tentative D call TRBD2 (6 bases). Germline CDR1 reads DFQATT; CDR2 reads SNEGSKA (reference sequence). The length of the CDR3 is 13 residues. The CDR3 sequence: CSARITNTGGLFF. In nucleotides, the CDR3 is TGCAGTGCTAGAATCACCAACACCGGGGGGCTGTTTTTT.

V is TRBV20-1 and J is TRBJ2-7, with D uncertain. Trimming cost V 3 bases and J 0 bases, with 12 bases left between them. This CDR3 comprises 14 residues. CDR1 DFQATT and CDR2 SNEGSKA come from the germline V gene (reference sequence). The CDR3 loop reads CSASFTASSYEQYF. In nucleotides, the CDR3 is TGCAGTGCTAGTTTCACAGCGAGCTCCTACGAGCAGTACTTC.

The table lists this clonotype with many counts. The CDR3 region is CASSLVETGYGYTF. The CDR3 DNA reads as TGTGCCAGCAGCTTAGTGGAGACAGGGTATGGCTACACCTTC. The V and J genes are TRBV7-9 and TRBJ1-2; TRBD1 matches at 7 bases. This CDR3 has 14 amino acids. Germline V gene sequence: CDR1 SEHNR, CDR2 FQNEAQ (reference sequence). Unmatched junction bases numbered 4, after V lost 1 base and J lost 5 bases.

This clonotype was observed at least ten times. Sequence at one end of the junction differs from germline and may be a read error. The CDR3 coding sequence is TGTGCCACCAGAAGAGGGCAGAACACCGGGGAGCTGTTTTTT. Protein: CATRRGQNTGELFF. This rearrangement joins TRBV15 to TRBJ2-2; the D gene is possibly TRBD2 (5 bases). Germline loops: CDR1 LNHNV, CDR2 YYDKDF (reference sequence). The CDR3 runs 14 residues.

The chain joins TRBV28 to TRBJ2-5; D is unresolved. V lost 6 bases, J lost 3 bases, and 14 bases lay in between. Germline assignment: CDR1 MDHEN and CDR2 SYDVKM. The CDR3 runs to 14 residues. CDR3 coding DNA: TGTGCCAGCAGGCGTCCCTTAGGAGAAGAGACCCAGTACTTC. Protein: CASRRPLGEETQYF.

The chain links TRBV7-9 to TRBJ2-5, with D perhaps being TRBD1 or TRBD2 (5 bases each). The CDR3 covers 16 residues. Germline V lookup: CDR1 SEHNR, CDR2 FQNEAQ (reference sequence). Trimming cost V 7 bases and J 1 base, with 19 bases left between them. CDR3 bases: TGTGCCAGCAACGGACATTCAGGGAGCTTCCAAGAGACCCAGTACTTC. It is translated as CASNGHSGSFQETQYF. The full variable domain, in which reference TRBV7-9 and TRBJ2-5 provide the parts outside the CDR3, is DTGVSQNPRHKITKRGQNVTFRCDPISEHNRLYWYRQTLGQGPEFLTYFQNEAQLEKSRLLSDRFSAERPKGSFSTLEIQRTEQGDSAMYLCASNGHSGSFQETQYFGPGTRLLVL.

This clonotype was counted at least ten times. This chain joins TRBV20-1 and TRBJ1-5; tentatively, D is TRBD1 (6 bases). Per the germline V gene, CDR1 is DFQATT and CDR2 is SNEGSKA (reference sequence). Trimming removed 5 bases from V and 0 bases from J, with 17 bases in between. The CDR3 is 16 amino acids. Written as DNA, the CDR3 is TGCAGTGCTCAGCCCTGGGGGGCCTATAGCAATCAGCCCCAGCATTTT. It codes for CSAQPWGAYSNQPQHF.

This chain joins TRBV11-2 and TRBJ1-5; D gene unclear. In germline, CDR1 is SGHAT, CDR2 FQNNGV. This CDR3 region has 15 residues. V lost 11 bases to trimming and J lost 0 bases, with 17 bases between them. CDR3 residues: CAYGPRVDSNQPQHF. DNA for the CDR3: TGTGCCTACGGCCCGAGGGTCGATAGCAATCAGCCCCAGCATTTT.

This clonotype came up a few times. The chain joins TRBV6-1 to TRBJ2-7; a weak D match, TRBD2 (6 bases). The CDR3 is made up of 14 amino acids. Germline values: CDR1 MNHNS, CDR2 SASEGT. V lost 2 bases to trimming and J lost 3 bases, with 11 bases between them. The CDR3 region has the DNA TGTGCCAGCAGTGAATCAAGGGGACTCTACGAGCAGTACTTC. This gives the protein CASSESRGLYEQYF.

Details on this clonotype: Just one base apart from a much larger clone, this may be a read error. The CDR3 reads CASSFGSGSNYEQYF. CDR3 sequence (DNA): TGTGCCAGCAGCTTCGGAAGCGGGAGCAACTACGAGCAGTACTTC. The chain uses TRBV7-9 and TRBJ2-7, with 8 positions matching TRBD2. Germline CDR1 reads SEHNR; CDR2 reads FQNEAQ (reference sequence). V gave up 3 bases and J gave up 3 bases; unmatched junction bases: 7. This CDR3 is built from 15 residues.

V usage is TRBV5-1 and J usage is TRBJ1-2; D remains unclear. This CDR3 spans 15 amino acids. V gave up 0 bases and J gave up 1 base, with 10 bases separating them. The germline CDR1 and CDR2 sequences are SGHRS and YFSETQ. CDR3: CASSLETELNYGYTF. Written as DNA, the CDR3 is TGCGCCAGCAGCTTGGAAACAGAACTTAACTATGGCTACACCTTC.